The present T cell receptor beta chain was sequenced within a study of blood T cells in healthy people across ages. It was with a sample-barcoded 5' primer and a J-beta primer mix that a second PCR of roughly 6 to 12 cycles was run. Every sample produced at least 3 million CDR3-containing paired-end reads. A single record per CDR3 protein comes from TCRdb applying MiXCR to the 5' RACE reads. The table has some 560,000 distinct CDR3 sequences, 25% to 35% seen once; the top ten hold 3.6%. With respect to this clonotype: What it binds is unknown.

Overall study findings and caveats: Investigators viewed diversity estimates from one million T cells as underestimates, the study reported.

The germline V gene encodes CDR1 MNHEY and CDR2 SMNVEV (reference sequence). The J segment lost 0 bases and the V segment lost 7 bases, leaving 7 bases of the junction unmatched. This CDR3 comprises 17 residues. These data are also associated with another study on T cells of mothers and their children. From that second work: A few healthy Caucasian mothers and their six children were the donors. Several million TCR beta reads per child versus over 9 million per mother.

This receptor was obtained from a boy aged 2 to 10 in good health. The chain is built from TRBV27 and TRBJ2-1; 12 bases are shared with TRBD2. The sequencing sample was made of blood. The CDR3 loop reads CASTSGGASSSYNEQFF. The CDR3 nucleotides are TGTGCCAGCACTAGCGGGGGGGCCTCGAGCTCCTACAATGAGCAGTTCTTC.